This TCR beta chain originates from a study of TIL therapy for anti-PD-1-resistant metastatic lung cancer. Study at large: A handful of tumors were EGFR-mutant and two were ALK-rearranged.

Time point noted: pre-treatment sample, taken before nivolumab and TIL therapy. This was the immunoSEQ v3 assay. Clones were read by immunoSEQ multiplex PCR, and TCRdb kept only the in-frame ones, dropping some. The profile shows about 52,000 clones, 70% to 85% of them singletons. V lost 0 bases to trimming and J lost 7 bases, with 7 bases between them. The CDR3 extends over 13 amino acids. Germline V gives CDR1 SEHNR, CDR2 FQNEAQ (reference sequence). The TCR comes from a woman between 30 and 85 years old with non-small cell lung cancer. The V gene is TRBV7-9, the J gene TRBJ2-1, with D unclear. Source: blood, taken at baseline. The CDR3 protein is CASSLAPQNEQFF. The CDR3 nucleotides are TGTGCCAGCAGCTTAGCGCCCCAGAATGAGCAGTTCTTC.